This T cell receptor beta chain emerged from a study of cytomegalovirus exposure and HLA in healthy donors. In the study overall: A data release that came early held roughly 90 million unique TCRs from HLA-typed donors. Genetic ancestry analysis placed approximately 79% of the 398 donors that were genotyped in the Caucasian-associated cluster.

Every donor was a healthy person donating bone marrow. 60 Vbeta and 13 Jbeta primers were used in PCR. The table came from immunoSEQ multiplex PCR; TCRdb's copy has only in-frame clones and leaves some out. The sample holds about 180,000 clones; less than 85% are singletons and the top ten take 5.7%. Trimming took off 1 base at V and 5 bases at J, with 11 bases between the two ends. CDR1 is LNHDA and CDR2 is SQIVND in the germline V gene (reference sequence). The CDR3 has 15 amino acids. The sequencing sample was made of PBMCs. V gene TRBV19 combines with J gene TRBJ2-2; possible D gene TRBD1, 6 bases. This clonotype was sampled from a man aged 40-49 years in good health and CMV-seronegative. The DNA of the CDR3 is TGTGCCAGTAGTATAGGACAGGTGGGAACCGGGGAGCTGTTTTTT. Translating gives CASSIGQVGTGELFF.